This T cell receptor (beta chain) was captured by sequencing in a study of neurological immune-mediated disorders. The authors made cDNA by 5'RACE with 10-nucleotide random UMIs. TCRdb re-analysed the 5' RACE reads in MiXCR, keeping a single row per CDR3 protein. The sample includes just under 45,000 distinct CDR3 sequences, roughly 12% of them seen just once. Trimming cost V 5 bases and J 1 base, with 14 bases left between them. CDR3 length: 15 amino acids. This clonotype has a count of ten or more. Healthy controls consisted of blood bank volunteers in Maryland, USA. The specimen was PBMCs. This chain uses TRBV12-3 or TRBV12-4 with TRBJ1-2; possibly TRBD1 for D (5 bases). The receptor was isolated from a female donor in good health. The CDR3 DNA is TGTGCCAGCAGTCCCCGCAGGGCGTATAACTATGGCTACACCTTC. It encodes CASSPRRAYNYGYTF.